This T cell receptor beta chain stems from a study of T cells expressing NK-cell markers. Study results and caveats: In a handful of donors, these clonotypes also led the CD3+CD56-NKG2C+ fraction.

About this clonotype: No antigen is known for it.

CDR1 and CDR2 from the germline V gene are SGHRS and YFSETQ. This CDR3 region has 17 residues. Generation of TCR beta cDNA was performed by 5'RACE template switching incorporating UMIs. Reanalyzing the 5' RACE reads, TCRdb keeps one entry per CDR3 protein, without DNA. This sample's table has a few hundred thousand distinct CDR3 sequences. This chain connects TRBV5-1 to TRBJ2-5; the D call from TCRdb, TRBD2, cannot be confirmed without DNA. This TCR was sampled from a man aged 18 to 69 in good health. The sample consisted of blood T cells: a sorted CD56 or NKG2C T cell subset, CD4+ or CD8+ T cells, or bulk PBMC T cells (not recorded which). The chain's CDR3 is CASSLGRTSGAQETQYF.